A single sample is the source of the 19 T cell receptor beta chains below, sequenced in a study of blood T cell repertoires in COVID-19. Only in-frame clones appear in the TCRdb table, and some are missing; sequencing was by immunoSEQ multiplex PCR. The sample includes tens of thousands of clones, about 85% seen only once; the top ten take under 15%. Source material: peripheral blood. Source of these receptors: a human donor in a cohort sampled during active COVID-19.

The chain carries TRBV28 and TRBJ2-3; possibly TRBD2 for D (6 bases). CDR1 and CDR2 from the germline V gene are MDHEN and SYDVKM. The germline V and J ends were trimmed by 4 bases and 4 bases, with 15 bases remaining between them. The CDR3 is 15 residues long. The CDR3 DNA reads TGTGCCAGCAGTTGGGACTTGAGGGCCCCAGATACGCAGTATTTT. Translated: CASSWDLRAPDTQYF.

The chain joins TRBV7-8 to TRBJ1-1, with D maybe TRBD1 (5 bases). The germline V gene has CDR1 SGHVS and CDR2 FQNEAQ. V shed 3 bases and J shed 7 bases, with 6 bases lying between them. This CDR3 is 11 amino acids long. CDR3 region: CASSLGLEAFF. The CDR3 coding sequence is TGTGCCAGCAGCTTGGGGCTTGAAGCTTTCTTT.

The chain joins TRBV7-2 to TRBJ1-3; D ambiguous. Germline loops: CDR1 SGHTA, CDR2 FQGNSA. The CDR3 is made up of 15 amino acids. The V and J ends lost 1 base and 4 bases respectively, with 11 bases between them. The CDR3 sequence is CASSLGPMAGNTIYF. The CDR3 DNA follows: TGTGCCAGCAGCTTAGGGCCCATGGCCGGAAACACCATATATTTT.

V is TRBV3-1 (or the pseudogene TRBV3-2) and J is TRBJ1-1, with D possibly matching TRBD1 (5 bases). The CDR3 sequence is 16 residues long. Deletions cut 5 bases from V and 4 bases from J, with 20 bases between. Germline V gives CDR1 LGHDT, CDR2 YNNKEL (reference sequence). The CDR3 spells CASSSGGAAVFTEAFF. The DNA of the CDR3 is TGTGCCAGCAGCTCCGGAGGGGCCGCTGTCTTCACTGAAGCTTTCTTT.

This chain joins TRBV23-1 and TRBJ2-7; 12 bases are shared with TRBD2. TRBV23-1 counts as an open reading frame of uncertain function. The trim removed 0 bases at V and 0 bases at J, leaving 6 bases unmatched. CDR3 length equals 18 residues. CDR3 bases: TGCGCCAGCAGTCAATCGACGGCTAGCGGGAGGGACTCCTACGAGCAGTACTTC. Protein sequence: CASSQSTASGRDSYEQYF.

The rearrangement links TRBV7-9 to TRBJ2-5; D remains ambiguous. CDR1 is SEHNR and CDR2 is FQNEAQ in the germline V gene (reference sequence). The CDR3 is made up of 13 amino acids. Trimming pared 3 bases from V and 5 bases from J, leaving 10 bases between. The CDR3 DNA sequence: TGTGCCAGCAGCTTCGACACAGAGGAGACCCAGTACTTC. Residues: CASSFDTEETQYF.

V gene TRBV7-9 combines with J gene TRBJ2-2, with TRBD1 matching 9 bases. Germline trimming cut 8 bases from V and 3 bases from J; bases unmatched to any gene: 7. Looked up from germline, CDR1 is SEHNR and CDR2 is FQNEAQ (reference sequence). The length of the CDR3 is 15 residues. CDR3 sequence (DNA): TGTGCCAGCCTAAGGACAGGGGTCGACACCGGGGAGCTGTTTTTT. This codes for CASLRTGVDTGELFF.

This clone turned up a few times. The chain is built from TRBV28 and TRBJ2-5; 7 nucleotides match TRBD2. Unmatched junction bases numbered 11, after V lost 4 bases and J lost 6 bases. Looked up from germline, CDR1 is MDHEN and CDR2 is SYDVKM. The CDR3 loop spans 15 amino acids. The CDR3 nucleotides are TGTGCCAGCAGTTCAGGCGGGAGCGCTATGAAGACCCAGTACTTC. It specifies CASSSGGSAMKTQYF.

This rearrangement joins TRBV28 to TRBJ2-7; maybe TRBD2 (5 bases). This CDR3 comprises 12 residues. The germline V gene encodes CDR1 MDHEN and CDR2 SYDVKM. Trimming left V 3 bases short and J 4 bases short, with 7 bases between. This CDR3 is CASSFGEYEQYF. In DNA form, the CDR3 reads TGTGCCAGCAGTTTCGGGGAGTACGAGCAGTACTTC.

The chain uses TRBV4-1 and TRBJ2-7, with TRBD2 identical over 7 bases. The germline CDR1 and CDR2 sequences are MGHRA and YSYEKL. The V segment lost 5 bases and the J segment 1 base; nucleotides outside the gene matches: 8. This CDR3 is built from 15 residues. Here the CDR3 reads CASSFREAASYEQYF. The CDR3 nucleotides are TGCGCCAGCAGCTTTCGGGAGGCGGCATCCTACGAGCAGTACTTC.

V and J are TRBV12-3 or TRBV12-4 and TRBJ1-2; D is undetermined. This CDR3 has 13 residues. Between the trimmed V and J ends, which lost 8 bases and 4 bases, there was a span of 14 bases. CDR3 protein: CASLPPGGYGYTF. The DNA of the CDR3 is TGTGCCAGCTTACCTCCCGGCGGCTATGGCTACACCTTC.

This clone has more than one count but fewer than ten. The CDR3 loop reads CASSSLSGNEQFF. CDR3 DNA: TGTGCCAGCTCCTCACTAAGCGGCAATGAGCAGTTCTTC. The chain links TRBV18 to TRBJ2-1, with a tentative D call TRBD2 (5 bases). V lost 6 bases and J 6 bases, leaving 12 bases between the germline ends. Germline values: CDR1 KGHSH, CDR2 LQKENI. The CDR3 is 13 residues long.

This chain uses TRBV7-9 with TRBJ2-5; 9 positions match TRBD1. This CDR3 has 15 amino acids. Per germline, CDR1 SEHNR and CDR2 FQNEAQ (reference sequence). V was pared by 1 base and J by 3 bases, with 3 bases of the junction left unmatched. In nucleotides, the CDR3 is TGTGCCAGCAGCTTAGGGGACAGGGATGAAGAGACCCAGTACTTC. This gives the protein CASSLGDRDEETQYF.

The rearrangement uses TRBV7-9 and TRBJ1-5, with TRBD1 matching 7 bases. Germline trimming cut 3 bases from V and 3 bases from J; bases unmatched to any gene: 2. This CDR3 is 14 amino acids long. Germline V lookup: CDR1 SEHNR, CDR2 FQNEAQ (reference sequence). CDR3 residues: CASSFGQANQPQHF. The CDR3 nucleotides are TGTGCCAGCAGCTTTGGACAGGCCAATCAGCCCCAGCATTTT.

The CDR3 nucleotides read TGTGCCAGCAAGGAGGACACAGATACGCAGTATTTT. Amino acid sequence: CASKEDTDTQYF. This chain connects TRBV21-1 to TRBJ2-3; the table's D gene call, TRBD2, was not cross checked with the DNA. TRBV21-1 is shown as a pseudogene. The CDR3 consists of 12 residues.

The chain carries TRBV9 and TRBJ2-2; D gene ambiguous. Germline CDR1 reads SGDLS; CDR2 reads YYNGEE. V gave up 4 bases and J gave up 4 bases, with 8 bases separating them. The CDR3 is made up of 13 amino acids. The CDR3 protein is CASSLLVTGELFF. In nucleotides, the CDR3 is TGTGCCAGCAGCCTTTTAGTCACCGGGGAGCTGTTTTTT.

The chain uses TRBV9 and TRBJ1-2; D perhaps matches TRBD1 (6 bases). The V gene lost 2 bases and the J gene lost 10 bases, with 12 bases spanning the gap. CDR3 size: 12 residues. Germline V lookup: CDR1 SGDLS, CDR2 YYNGEE. In DNA form, the CDR3 reads TGTGCCAGCAGCGTGGGCCGGGACACCTACACCTTC. This translates into CASSVGRDTYTF.

This clone was found a few times. At one of its ends the junction is not consistent with the germline gene, which may arise from a read error. V and J are TRBV7-7 and TRBJ2-3; D remains ambiguous. CDR3 length: 15 amino acids. The V gene's germline CDR1 is SSHAT and CDR2 FNYEAQ (reference sequence). The CDR3 region is CASSKSGLPTDTQYF. For the CDR3, the DNA is TGTGCTAGCAGCAAGAGTGGGCTACCCACAGATACGCAGTATTTT. The full variable domain, with the rest looked up from reference TRBV7-7 and TRBJ2-3, is GAGVSQSPRYKVTKRGQDVTLRCDPISSHATLYWYQQALGQGPEFLTYFNYEAQPDKSGLPSDRFSAERPEGSISTLTIQRTEQRDSAMYRCASSKSGLPTDTQYFGPGTRLTVL.

This clone came up a few times. A junction boundary mismatches the germline segment, possibly from a read error. Here the CDR3 reads CASGDRDEQYF. Here the CDR3 DNA reads TGTGCCAGCGGTGACAGGGACGAGCAGTACTTC. The rearrangement joins TRBV2 to TRBJ2-7, with 7 bases identical to TRBD1. Germline V gene data show CDR1 as SNHLY and CDR2 as FYNNEI. This CDR3 has 11 residues. The variable domain in full, completed from reference TRBV2 and TRBJ2-7, reads EPEVTQTPSHQVTQMGQEVILRCVPISNHLYFYWYRQILGQKVEFLVSFYNNEISEKSEIFDDQFSVERPDGSNFTLKIRSTKLEDSAMYFCASGDRDEQYFGPGTRLTVT.